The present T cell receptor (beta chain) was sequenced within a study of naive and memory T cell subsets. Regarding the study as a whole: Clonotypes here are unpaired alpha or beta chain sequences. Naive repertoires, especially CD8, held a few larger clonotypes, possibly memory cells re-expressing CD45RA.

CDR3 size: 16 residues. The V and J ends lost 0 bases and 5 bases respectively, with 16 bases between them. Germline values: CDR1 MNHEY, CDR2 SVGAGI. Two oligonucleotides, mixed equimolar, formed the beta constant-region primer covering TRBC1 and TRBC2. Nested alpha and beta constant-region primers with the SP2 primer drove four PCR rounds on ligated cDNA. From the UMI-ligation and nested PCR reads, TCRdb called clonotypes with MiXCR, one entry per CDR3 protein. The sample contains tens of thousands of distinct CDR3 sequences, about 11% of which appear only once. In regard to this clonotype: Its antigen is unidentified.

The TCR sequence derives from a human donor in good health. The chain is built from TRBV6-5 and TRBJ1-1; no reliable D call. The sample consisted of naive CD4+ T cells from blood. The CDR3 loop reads CASSYSVSLIGTEAFF. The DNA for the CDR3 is TGTGCCAGCAGTTACTCGGTCTCCCTCATAGGGACTGAAGCTTTCTTT.